These 10 T cell receptor beta chains were sequenced from one sample in a study of regulatory T cells in long-lasting Graves disease. Relying on iRepertoire HTBI primers and Arm-PCR of CDR3 regions, the team built TCR beta libraries. MiXCR, applied by TCRdb to the multiplex PCR reads, yields one record per CDR3 protein. The data show 310,000 or so distinct CDR3 sequences, 22% seen once. The time point was: persistent/refractory GD, antithyroid drugs over 5 years with positive TRAb. TCR sequences were obtained from RNA taken from PBMCs. Here the sequenced sample was peripheral blood mononuclear cells (PBMCs), taken when the disease was refractory, from a patient treated with antithyroid drugs. These receptors were taken from a female donor with Graves disease.

This clonotype has a handful of counts. The chain combines TRBV7-2 with TRBJ2-2, with 7 bases lining up with TRBD2. In germline, CDR1 is SGHTA, CDR2 FQGNSA. V lost 1 base to trimming and J lost 6 bases; unmatched junction nucleotides: 5. The CDR3 runs 15 residues. Here the CDR3 DNA reads TGTGCCAGCAGCTTAGACGGGAGGAGAGCCGGGGAGCTGTTTTTT. Protein: CASSLDGRRAGELFF.

This clonotype was found many times. The rearrangement links TRBV5-1 to TRBJ2-4, with TRBD1 matching 7 bases. V shed 4 bases and J 8 bases; nucleotides not matched to a gene: 9. Germline CDR1 SGHRS, CDR2 YFSETQ. The length of the CDR3 is 14 residues. CDR3 sequence reads: CASSPAGGRHIQYF. In DNA form, the CDR3 reads TGCGCCAGCAGCCCGGCAGGGGGTAGGCACATTCAGTACTTC. Full variable domain (outside the CDR3, taken from reference TRBV5-1 and TRBJ2-4): KAGVTQTPRYLIKTRGQQVTLSCSPISGHRSVSWYQQTPGQGLQFLFEYFSETQRNKGNFPGRFSGRQFSNSRSEMNVSTLELGDSALYLCASSPAGGRHIQYFGAGTRLSVL.

Note on this clonotype: A much larger clone lies a single base off, so this may be a read error. This sequence joins TRBV6-5 and TRBJ1-2; D unclear. Between the trimmed V and J ends, which lost 0 bases and 6 bases, there was a span of 11 bases. Germline CDR1 is MNHEY and CDR2 is SVGAGI. The CDR3 has 14 amino acids. The CDR3 protein is CASSYSNTVDGYTF. The CDR3 nucleotides read TGTGCCAGCAGTTACTCGAACACGGTGGATGGCTACACCTTC.

The CDR3 spells CAWSGAGGTTGELFF. In DNA, the CDR3 is TGTGCCTGGAGTGGCGCCGGGGGAACCACCGGGGAGCTGTTTTTT. V usage is TRBV30 and J usage is TRBJ2-2; D perhaps matches TRBD2 (6 bases). The V gene's germline CDR1 is GTSNPN and CDR2 SVGIG (reference sequence). Trimming pared 1 base from V and 4 bases from J, leaving 13 bases between. The CDR3 has 15 amino acids.

This clonotype has a count of ten or more. The chain links TRBV27 to TRBJ2-7, with a tentative D call TRBD1 (6 bases). Germline lookup yields CDR1 MNHEY and CDR2 SMNVEV (reference sequence). The CDR3 length is 11 residues. The V end was cut by 7 bases, the J end by 8 bases, with 12 bases between. CDR3 bases: TGTGCCAGCAACTCAAGGGGGAAGCAGTACTTC. Its protein is CASNSRGKQYF.

Turning to this clonotype: One end of the junction does not line up with germline, which may come from a read error. The chain joins TRBV6-1 to TRBJ2-2; a weak D match, TRBD1 (6 bases). The CDR3 has 16 residues. CDR1 and CDR2 (germline): MNHNS, SASEGT. The CDR3 protein is CATSDHRDISTGELFF. For the CDR3, the DNA is TGTGCCACCAGTGATCACCGGGACATAAGCACCGGGGAGCTGTTTTTT.

The rearrangement uses TRBV7-2 and TRBJ1-2, with 8 bases matching TRBD1. This CDR3 spans 15 amino acids. Trimming cost V 5 bases and J 0 bases; bases outside gene matches: 5. From germline, CDR1 is SGHTA and CDR2 FQGNSA. The CDR3 nucleotides are TGTGCCAGCAGCCCCGACAGGGGCGCTAACTATGGCTACACCTTC. Amino acids: CASSPDRGANYGYTF.

Notes on this clonotype: This may stem from a read error, because a much larger clone lies one nucleotide away. The chain has TRBV7-9 and TRBJ2-7; D remains unclear. CDR3 length: 14 residues. Germline V CDR1 and CDR2: SEHNR, FQNEAQ (reference sequence). DNA for the CDR3: TGTGTCAGCAGCCCCGTCAAGGGCACCTACGAGCAGTACTTC. This gives the protein CVSSPVKGTYEQYF.

The V and J genes are TRBV6-1 and TRBJ2-7; the D gene could be TRBD1 or TRBD2 (5 bases each). CDR3 length equals 13 residues. From germline, CDR1 is MNHNS and CDR2 SASEGT. V shed 11 bases and J shed 4 bases, with 18 bases lying between them. The CDR3 sequence: CASQRGEGYEQYF. CDR3 nucleotide sequence: TGTGCCTCCCAGAGGGGCGAGGGGTACGAGCAGTACTTC.

The chain couples TRBV11-1 to TRBJ2-3; unclear D gene. V lost 5 bases and J lost 6, with 12 bases in between. CDR3 length: 13 amino acids. Germline assignment: CDR1 SGHAT and CDR2 FQDESV (reference sequence). This CDR3 is CASSALPSDTQYF. DNA for the CDR3: TGTGCCAGCAGCGCTCTGCCAAGCGATACGCAGTATTTT. Filled out from reference TRBV11-1 and TRBJ2-3, the complete variable domain reads EAEVAQSPRYKITEKSQAVAFWCDPISGHATLYWYRQILGQGPELLVQFQDESVVDDSQLPKDRFSAERLKGVDSTLKIQPAELGDSAMYLCASSALPSDTQYFGPGTRLTVL.